These 2 T cell receptor beta chains share one sample of origin, sequenced in a study of cytomegalovirus exposure and HLA in healthy donors. The PCR employed 60 Vbeta primers together with 13 Jbeta primers. TCRdb's copy holds only in-frame clones and misses some; the assay was immunoSEQ multiplex PCR. The table records 75,000 to 100,000 clones, less than 70% of them present only once. The sequenced sample consisted of PBMCs. These receptors were taken from a female donor in good health and CMV-seronegative.

This clone was found once. The chain is built from TRBV29-1 and TRBJ2-2, with 9 bases matching TRBD1. V lost 6 bases to trimming and J lost 5 bases; unmatched junction nucleotides: 13. Germline assignment: CDR1 SQVTM and CDR2 ANQGSEA. This CDR3 has 16 residues. The CDR3 DNA is TGCAGCGTCGGACCGGGACAGGGAAGGGGAACCGGGGAGCTGTTTTTT. This codes for CSVGPGQGRGTGELFF.

The rearrangement uses TRBV7-2 and TRBJ2-7; 8 nucleotides align to TRBD2. V was clipped by 2 bases and J by 4 bases; unmatched bases: 10. Per germline, CDR1 SGHTA and CDR2 FQGNSA. The CDR3 has 16 residues. CDR3 region: CASSLRLGRAGYEQYF. DNA for the CDR3: TGTGCCAGCAGCTTACGTCTCGGGAGGGCGGGATACGAGCAGTACTTC.